The 6 T cell receptor beta chains presented below share a single source sample, sequenced in a study of T cells after yellow fever vaccination. TCRdb analysed the 5' RACE reads with MiXCR anew, one entry per CDR3 protein. The data contain hundreds of thousands of distinct CDR3 sequences, 10% to 15% of them singletons. This specimen consisted of PBMCs, obtained on the day of the yellow fever booster vaccination. These TCRs come from a young man who received the YFV17D yellow fever vaccine.

The chain uses TRBV10-3 and TRBJ2-4; TRBD2 agrees at 11 bases. The CDR3 totals 15 residues. J lost 9 bases, V lost 3 bases, and 7 bases had no gene match. Germline-derived CDR1 and CDR2 are ENHRY and SYGVKD. In DNA form, the CDR3 reads TGTGCCATCAGTGAAGGTCTAGCGGGAGGTGGCATTCAGTACTTC. Translation gives CAISEGLAGGGIQYF.

The V and J genes are TRBV11-1 and TRBJ2-7; 7 nucleotides align to TRBD2. This CDR3 spans 14 amino acids. Per germline, CDR1 SGHAT and CDR2 FQDESV (reference sequence). Trimming took 2 bases from V and 2 from J; bases not matched to a gene: 3. This CDR3 is CASSLKGGAYEQYF. The CDR3 nucleotides read TGTGCCAGCAGCTTAAAGGGAGGGGCCTACGAGCAGTACTTC.

This chain uses TRBV7-2 with TRBJ2-3, with a weak D call TRBD2 (6 bases). V shed 6 bases and J shed 2 bases, with 21 bases lying between them. The CDR3 has 17 residues. Germline-derived CDR1 and CDR2 are SGHTA and FQGNSA. In DNA, the CDR3 is TGTGCCAGCAGTCCACCAAACCCGACTAGTAACACAGATACGCAGTATTTT. This codes for CASSPPNPTSNTDTQYF.

This chain links TRBV4-3 with TRBJ1-2; D not resolved. Germline-derived CDR1 and CDR2 are LGHNA and YSLEER. V was cut by 3 bases and J by 0 bases, with 14 bases left in between. The CDR3 runs to 16 residues. CDR3 nucleotide sequence: TGCGCCAGCAGCCACAAACGGACGGACCCTAACTATGGCTACACCTTC. Its translation: CASSHKRTDPNYGYTF.

The rearrangement links TRBV3-1 to TRBJ2-3, with a weak D call TRBD2 (5 bases). The germline V gene encodes CDR1 LGHDT and CDR2 YNNKEL (reference sequence). Trimming pared 2 bases from V and 2 bases from J, leaving 17 bases between. The CDR3 loop spans 17 amino acids. Here the CDR3 DNA reads TGTGCCAGCAGCCAAACCCCCGGGAACACCCTCACAGATACGCAGTATTTT. Amino acids: CASSQTPGNTLTDTQYF.

This clonotype was seen more than once but under ten times. The chain employs TRBV20-1 and TRBJ2-1, with 7 positions matching TRBD2. The CDR3 is 16 residues long. Trimming removed 0 bases from V and 6 bases from J; junction bases left unmatched: 11. CDR1 and CDR2 from the germline V gene are DFQATT and SNEGSKA (reference sequence). The CDR3 DNA reads as TGCAGTGCTAGAGACTCGGGGGGATGGGGGATCAATGAGCAGTTCTTC. Amino acid sequence: CSARDSGGWGINEQFF.